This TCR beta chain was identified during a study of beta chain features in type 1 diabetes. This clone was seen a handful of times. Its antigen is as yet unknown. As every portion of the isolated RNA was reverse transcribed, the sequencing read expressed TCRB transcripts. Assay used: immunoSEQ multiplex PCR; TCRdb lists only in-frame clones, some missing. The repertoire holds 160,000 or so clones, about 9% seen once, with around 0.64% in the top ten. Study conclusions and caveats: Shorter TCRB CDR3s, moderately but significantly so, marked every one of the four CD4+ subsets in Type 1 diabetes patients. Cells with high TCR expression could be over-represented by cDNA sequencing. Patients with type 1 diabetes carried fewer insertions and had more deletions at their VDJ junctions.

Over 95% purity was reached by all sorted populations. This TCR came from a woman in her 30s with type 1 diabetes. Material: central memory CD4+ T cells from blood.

The CDR3 nucleotides read TGTGCCAGCAGTAGGCAGGGGGAACGAGATCAGCCCCAGCATTTT. It translates to CASSRQGERDQPQHF. This rearrangement joins TRBV6-6 to TRBJ1-5; 7 positions agree with TRBD1. The CDR3 consists of 15 residues. Germline V gene data show CDR1 as MNHNY and CDR2 as SVGAGI (reference sequence). V gave up 5 bases and J gave up 5 bases; unmatched junction bases: 9.